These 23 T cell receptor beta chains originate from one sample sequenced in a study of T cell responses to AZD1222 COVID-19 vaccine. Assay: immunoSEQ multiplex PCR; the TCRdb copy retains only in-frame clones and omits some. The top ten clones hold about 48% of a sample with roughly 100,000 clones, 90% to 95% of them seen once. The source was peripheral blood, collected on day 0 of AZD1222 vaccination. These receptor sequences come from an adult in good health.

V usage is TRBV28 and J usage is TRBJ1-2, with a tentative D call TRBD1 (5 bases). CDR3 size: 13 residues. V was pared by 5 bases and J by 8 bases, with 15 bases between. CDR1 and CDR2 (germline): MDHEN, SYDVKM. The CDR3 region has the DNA TGTGCCAGCAGTCCACTATGGGAGGGGGGCTACACCTTC. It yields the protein CASSPLWEGGYTF.

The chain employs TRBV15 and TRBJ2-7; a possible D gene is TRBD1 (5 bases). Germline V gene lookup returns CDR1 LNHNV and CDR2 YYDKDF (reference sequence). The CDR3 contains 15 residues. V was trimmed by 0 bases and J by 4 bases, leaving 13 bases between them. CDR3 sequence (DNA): TGTGCCACCAGCAGAGATTCATCAGGGTTTTACGAGCAGTACTTC. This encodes CATSRDSSGFYEQYF.

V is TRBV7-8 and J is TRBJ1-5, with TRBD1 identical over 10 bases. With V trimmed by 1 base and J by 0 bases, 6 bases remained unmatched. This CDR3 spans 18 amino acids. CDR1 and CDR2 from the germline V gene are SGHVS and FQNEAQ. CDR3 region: CASSLVGTGEYSNQPQHF. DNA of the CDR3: TGTGCCAGCAGCTTAGTCGGGACAGGGGAATATAGCAATCAGCCCCAGCATTTT.

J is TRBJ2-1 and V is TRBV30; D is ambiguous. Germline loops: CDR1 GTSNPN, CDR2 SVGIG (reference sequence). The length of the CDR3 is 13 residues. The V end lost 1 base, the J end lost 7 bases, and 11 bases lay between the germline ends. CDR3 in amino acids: CAWSGRLANEQFF. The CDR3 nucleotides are TGTGCCTGGAGTGGAAGGCTCGCGAATGAGCAGTTCTTC.

In DNA form, the CDR3 reads TGTGCCAGCAGCTTAGAAATCTCTGGGGCCAACGTCCTGACTTTC. Translated, it gives CASSLEISGANVLTF. The chain carries TRBV7-2 and TRBJ2-6; D not resolved. Germline lookup yields CDR1 SGHTA and CDR2 FQGNSA. Deletions cut 1 base from V and 0 bases from J, with 4 bases between. The CDR3 extends over 15 amino acids.

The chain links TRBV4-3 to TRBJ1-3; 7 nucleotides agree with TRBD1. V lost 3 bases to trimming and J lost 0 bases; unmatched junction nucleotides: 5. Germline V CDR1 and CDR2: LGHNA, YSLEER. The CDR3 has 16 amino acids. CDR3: CASSQDTGVSGNTIYF. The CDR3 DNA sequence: TGCGCCAGCAGCCAGGATACAGGGGTCTCTGGAAACACCATATATTTT.

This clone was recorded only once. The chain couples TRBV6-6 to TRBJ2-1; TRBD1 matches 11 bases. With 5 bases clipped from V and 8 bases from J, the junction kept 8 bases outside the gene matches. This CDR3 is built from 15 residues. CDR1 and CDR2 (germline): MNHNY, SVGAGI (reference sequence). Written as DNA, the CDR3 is TGTGCCAGCAGTCCCCGGGACAGGGGGAAAGATGAGCAGTTCTTC. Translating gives CASSPRDRGKDEQFF.

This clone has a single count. CDR3 DNA: TGTGCCAGCAGCGTCGATGGACAGGGCACAGATACGCAGTATTTT. Its protein is CASSVDGQGTDTQYF. The V gene is TRBV9, the J gene TRBJ2-3, with TRBD1 identical over 7 bases. Trimming at V came to 2 bases and at J to 1 base, leaving 4 bases not matched to a gene. Germline V gene sequence: CDR1 SGDLS, CDR2 YYNGEE. The CDR3 sequence is 15 residues long.

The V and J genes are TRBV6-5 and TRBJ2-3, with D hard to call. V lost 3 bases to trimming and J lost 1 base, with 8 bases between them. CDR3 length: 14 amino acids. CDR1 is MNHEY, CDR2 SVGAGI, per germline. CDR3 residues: CASSYLAGTDTQYF. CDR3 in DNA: TGTGCCAGCAGTTATCTCGCGGGCACAGATACGCAGTATTTT.

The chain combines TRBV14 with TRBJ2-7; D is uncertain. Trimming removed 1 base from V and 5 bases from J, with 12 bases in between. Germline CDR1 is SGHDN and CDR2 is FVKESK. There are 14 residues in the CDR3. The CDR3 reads CASSQGVRGHEQYF. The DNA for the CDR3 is TGTGCCAGCAGCCAAGGGGTTAGAGGCCACGAGCAGTACTTC.

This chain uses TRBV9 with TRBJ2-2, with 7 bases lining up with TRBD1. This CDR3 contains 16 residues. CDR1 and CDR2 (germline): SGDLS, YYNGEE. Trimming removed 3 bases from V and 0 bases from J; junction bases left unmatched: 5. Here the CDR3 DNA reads TGTGCCAGCAGCGCGACGGGACAGCCGAACACCGGGGAGCTGTTTTTT. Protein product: CASSATGQPNTGELFF.

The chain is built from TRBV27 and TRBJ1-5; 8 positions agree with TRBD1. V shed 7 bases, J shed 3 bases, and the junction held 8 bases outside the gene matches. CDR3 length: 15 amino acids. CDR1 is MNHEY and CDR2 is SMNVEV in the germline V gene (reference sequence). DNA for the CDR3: TGTGCCAGCAAATCAGGGGGCTCGGACAATCAGCCCCAGCATTTT. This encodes CASKSGGSDNQPQHF.

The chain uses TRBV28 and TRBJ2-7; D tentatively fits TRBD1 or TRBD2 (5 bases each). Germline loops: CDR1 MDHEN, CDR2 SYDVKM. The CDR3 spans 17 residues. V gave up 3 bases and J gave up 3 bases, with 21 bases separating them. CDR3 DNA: TGTGCCAGCAGTTTTCTTTCTCTCCGGGACGTTATCTACGAGCAGTACTTC. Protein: CASSFLSLRDVIYEQYF.

The CDR3 nucleotides are TGTGCCAGCAGCTCCCCGGACAGGGCGGCCTACGAGCAGTACTTC. It translates to CASSSPDRAAYEQYF. This rearrangement joins TRBV7-9 to TRBJ2-7; TRBD1 matches 8 bases. The germline gives CDR1 SEHNR, CDR2 FQNEAQ (reference sequence). This CDR3 is built from 15 residues. Trimming removed 4 bases from V and 2 bases from J; junction bases left unmatched: 7.

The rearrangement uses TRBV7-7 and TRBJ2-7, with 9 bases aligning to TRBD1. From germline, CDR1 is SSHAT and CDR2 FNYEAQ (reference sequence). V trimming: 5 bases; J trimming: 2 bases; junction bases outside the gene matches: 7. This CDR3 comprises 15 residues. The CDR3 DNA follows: TGTGCCAGCAGCGAAGGGACAGGGCGGACCTACGAGCAGTACTTC. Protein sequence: CASSEGTGRTYEQYF.

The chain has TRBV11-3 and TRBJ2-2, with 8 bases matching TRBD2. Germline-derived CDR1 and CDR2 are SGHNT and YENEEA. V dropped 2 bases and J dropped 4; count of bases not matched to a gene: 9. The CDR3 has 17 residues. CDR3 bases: TGTGCCAGCAGCTTACGGGGTAGCGGGAATCCCACCGGGGAGCTGTTTTTT. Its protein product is CASSLRGSGNPTGELFF.

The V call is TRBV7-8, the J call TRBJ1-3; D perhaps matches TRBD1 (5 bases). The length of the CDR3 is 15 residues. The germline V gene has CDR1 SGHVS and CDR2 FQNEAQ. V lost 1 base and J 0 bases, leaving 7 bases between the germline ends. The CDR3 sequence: CASSLDRSSGNTIYF. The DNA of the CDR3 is TGTGCCAGCAGCTTAGACAGGAGCTCTGGAAACACCATATATTTT. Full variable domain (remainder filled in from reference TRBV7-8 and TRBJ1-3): GAGVSQSPRYKVAKRGQDVALRCDPISGHVSLFWYQQALGQGPEFLTYFQNEAQLDKSGLPSDRFFAERPEGSVSTLKIQRTQQEDSAVYLCASSLDRSSGNTIYFGEGSWLTVV.

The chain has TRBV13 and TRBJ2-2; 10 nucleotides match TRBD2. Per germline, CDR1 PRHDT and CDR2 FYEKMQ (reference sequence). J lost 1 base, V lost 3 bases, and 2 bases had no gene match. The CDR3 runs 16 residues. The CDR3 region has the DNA TGTGCCAGCAGCTTCGCTAGCGGGGGGAACACCGGGGAGCTGTTTTTT. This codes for CASSFASGGNTGELFF.

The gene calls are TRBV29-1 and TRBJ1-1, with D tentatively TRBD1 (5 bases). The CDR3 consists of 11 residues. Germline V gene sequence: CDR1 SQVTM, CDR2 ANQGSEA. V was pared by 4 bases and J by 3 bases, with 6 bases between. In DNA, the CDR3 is TGCAGCGTTGGGGGGGACACTGAAGCTTTCTTT. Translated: CSVGGDTEAFF.

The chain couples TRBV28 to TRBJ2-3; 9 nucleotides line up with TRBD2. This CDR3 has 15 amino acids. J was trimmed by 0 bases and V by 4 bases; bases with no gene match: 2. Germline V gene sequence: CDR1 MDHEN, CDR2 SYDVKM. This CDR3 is CASSYSGRSTDTQYF. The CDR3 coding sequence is TGTGCCAGCAGTTACAGCGGGAGGAGCACAGATACGCAGTATTTT.

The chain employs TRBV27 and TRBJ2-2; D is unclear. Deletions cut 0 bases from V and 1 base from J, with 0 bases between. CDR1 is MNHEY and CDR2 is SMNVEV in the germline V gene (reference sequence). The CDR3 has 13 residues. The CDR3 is CASSLSNTGELFF. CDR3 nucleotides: TGTGCCAGCAGTTTATCGAACACCGGGGAGCTGTTTTTT.

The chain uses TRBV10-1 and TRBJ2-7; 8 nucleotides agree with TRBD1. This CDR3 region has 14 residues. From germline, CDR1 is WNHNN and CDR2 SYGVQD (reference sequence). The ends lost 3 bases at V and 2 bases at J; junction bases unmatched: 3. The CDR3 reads CASSDRTGTYEQYF. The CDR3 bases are TGCGCCAGCAGTGATCGGACAGGGACCTACGAGCAGTACTTC.

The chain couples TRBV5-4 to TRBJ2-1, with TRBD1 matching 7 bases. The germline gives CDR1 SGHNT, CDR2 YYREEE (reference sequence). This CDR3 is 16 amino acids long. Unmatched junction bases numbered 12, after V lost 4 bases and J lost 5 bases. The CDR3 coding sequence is TGTGCCAGCAGCACTCAGACAGGGCAATCTAACAATGAGCAGTTCTTC. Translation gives CASSTQTGQSNNEQFF.